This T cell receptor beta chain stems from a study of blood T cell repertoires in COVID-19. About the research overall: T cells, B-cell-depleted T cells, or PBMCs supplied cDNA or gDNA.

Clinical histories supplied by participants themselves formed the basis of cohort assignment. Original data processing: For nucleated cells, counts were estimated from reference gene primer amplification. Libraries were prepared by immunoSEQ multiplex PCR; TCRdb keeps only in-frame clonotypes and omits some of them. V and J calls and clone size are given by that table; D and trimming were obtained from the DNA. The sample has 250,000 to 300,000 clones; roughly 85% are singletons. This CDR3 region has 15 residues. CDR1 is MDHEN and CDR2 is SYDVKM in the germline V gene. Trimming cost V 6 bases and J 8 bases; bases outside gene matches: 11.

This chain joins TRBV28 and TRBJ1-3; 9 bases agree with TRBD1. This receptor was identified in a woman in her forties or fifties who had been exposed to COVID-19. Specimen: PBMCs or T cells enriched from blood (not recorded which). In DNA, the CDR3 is TGTGCCAGCAGAGCCTACAGGGGGCTGAGTGACACCATATATTTT. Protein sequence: CASRAYRGLSDTIYF.